The text below deals with one T cell receptor (beta chain). Antigen specificity is unknown. Amplification of TCR beta CDR3 regions used RNA transcripts. The library came from an HTBI-primed first-round RT-PCR and a second-round multiplex PCR. TCRdb reprocessed the multiplex PCR reads with MiXCR, giving one entry per CDR3 protein. The sample holds 150,000 to 200,000 distinct CDR3 sequences; approximately 40% are singletons and the top ten take about 9.5%. Enrollment excluded any patients with other autoimmune diseases, uncontrolled infections, pregnancy or lactation. The record originates from a study of Graves' ophthalmopathy and Graves' hyperthyroidism. General observations from the study: Ophthalmopathy progression was predicted with 65% to 71% sensitivity and about 72% specificity. The 13-signature model separated ophthalmopathy from stable hyperthyroidism at 85% to 90% sensitivity and approximately 81% specificity. Among expanded thyroid clonotypes above 0.001 frequency, most also occurred in blood.

The CDR3 is made up of 14 amino acids. Per the germline V gene, CDR1 is MNHEY and CDR2 is SVGEGT. Trimming stripped 6 bases from V and 3 bases from J, with 15 bases between. The V gene is TRBV6-2 or TRBV6-3, the J gene TRBJ2-7, with D tentatively TRBD1 (6 bases). The source is a man aged 30-40 years with Graves' ophthalmopathy. Sequencing was carried out using peripheral blood. CDR3 residues: CASSQPDRFYEQYF. CDR3 nucleotides: TGTGCCAGCAGCCAACCAGACAGGTTCTACGAGCAGTACTTC.